The rows below give T cell receptor beta chains drawn from one sample of a study of T cells after yellow fever vaccination. TCRdb redid the calling of the 5' RACE reads with MiXCR, one entry per CDR3 protein. The table has approximately 260,000 distinct CDR3 sequences, roughly 13% seen once. The sample was CD4+ T cells sorted from PBMCs, taken 45 days after the yellow fever booster vaccination. Receptors originate from a man aged 30-40 years who received the YFV17D yellow fever vaccine. CDR3s include the opening cysteine and the closing phenylalanine or tryptophan. Fields, in order: V gene, CDR3 protein.

v_gene: TRBV2
CDR3aa: CASSDYSDTQYF

v_gene: TRBV2
CDR3aa: CASSESQVFIYNEQFF

v_gene: TRBV7-2
CDR3aa: CASSLGGRLANNEQFF

v_gene: TRBV29-1
CDR3aa: CSVAQAPRETQYF

v_gene: TRBV7-2
CDR3aa: CASSLGQVGSWETQYF

v_gene: TRBV30
CDR3aa: CAWSVPGSSTDTQYF

v_gene: TRBV5-1
CDR3aa: CASSLDGGPGELFF

v_gene: TRBV18
CDR3aa: CASSPPADTQYF

v_gene: TRBV5-5
CDR3aa: CASSLGLAGGYNEQFF

v_gene: TRBV6-1
CDR3aa: CASSTPGLNSPLHF

v_gene: TRBV7-2
CDR3aa: CASSLNPGETQYF

v_gene: TRBV7-6
CDR3aa: CASSLSFQGGGTDTQYF

v_gene: TRBV7-9
CDR3aa: CASSLRSDTEAFF

v_gene: TRBV7-2
CDR3aa: CASSPSRDRGRETQYF

v_gene: TRBV7-9
CDR3aa: CASRQTGAINEKLFF

v_gene: TRBV20-1
CDR3aa: CSASSRVGTEAFF

v_gene: TRBV4-2
CDR3aa: CASSQDHTGALRNTQYF

v_gene: TRBV4-3
CDR3aa: CASSHGTSNAKNIQYF

v_gene: TRBV7-6
CDR3aa: CASSPSGRAYNEQFF

v_gene: TRBV18
CDR3aa: CASSPPVGIEVQETQYF

v_gene: TRBV7-2
CDR3aa: CASSAGNPSYNEQFF

v_gene: TRBV18
CDR3aa: CASSPQKNTEAFF